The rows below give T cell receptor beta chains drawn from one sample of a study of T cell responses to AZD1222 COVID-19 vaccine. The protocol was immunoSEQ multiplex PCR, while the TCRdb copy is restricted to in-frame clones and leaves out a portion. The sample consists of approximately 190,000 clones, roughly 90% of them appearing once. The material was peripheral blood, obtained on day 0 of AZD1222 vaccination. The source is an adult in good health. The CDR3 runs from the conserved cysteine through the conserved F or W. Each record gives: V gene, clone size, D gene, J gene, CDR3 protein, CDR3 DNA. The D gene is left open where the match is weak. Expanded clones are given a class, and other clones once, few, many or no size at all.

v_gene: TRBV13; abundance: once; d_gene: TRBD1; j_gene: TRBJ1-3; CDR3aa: CASSLAPGQGDENTIYF; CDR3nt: TGTGCCAGCAGCTTAGCCCCGGGACAGGGGGATGAAAACACCATATATTTT
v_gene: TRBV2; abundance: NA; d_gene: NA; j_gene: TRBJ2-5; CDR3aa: CASGGRRFETQYF; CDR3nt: TGTGCCAGCGGGGGCAGGCGGTTTGAGACCCAGTACTTC
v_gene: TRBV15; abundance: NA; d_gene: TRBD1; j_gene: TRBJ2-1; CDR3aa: CATSSRQGFYNEQFF; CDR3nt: TGTGCCACCAGCAGTAGACAGGGCTTCTACAATGAGCAGTTCTTC
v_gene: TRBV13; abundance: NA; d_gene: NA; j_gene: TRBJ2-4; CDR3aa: CASSSGPESKNIQYF; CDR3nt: TGTGCCAGCAGCTCGGGGCCAGAGTCCAAAAACATTCAGTACTTC
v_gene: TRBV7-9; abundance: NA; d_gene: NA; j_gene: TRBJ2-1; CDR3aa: CASSFGTGREQFF; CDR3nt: TGTGCCAGCAGCTTCGGCACAGGGAGAGAGCAGTTCTTC
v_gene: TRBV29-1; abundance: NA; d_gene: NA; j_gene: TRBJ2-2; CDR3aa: CSVQNPVHNTGELFF; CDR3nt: TGCAGCGTTCAAAACCCCGTGCACAACACCGGGGAGCTGTTTTTT
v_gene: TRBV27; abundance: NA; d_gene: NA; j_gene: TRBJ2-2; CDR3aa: CASSRTYTGELFF; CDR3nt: TGTGCCAGCAGTAGGACTTACACCGGGGAGCTGTTTTTT
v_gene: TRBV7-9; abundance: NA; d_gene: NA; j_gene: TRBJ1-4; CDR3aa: CASSRWQEKLFF; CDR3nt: TGTGCCAGCAGTAGGTGGCAGGAAAAACTGTTTTTT
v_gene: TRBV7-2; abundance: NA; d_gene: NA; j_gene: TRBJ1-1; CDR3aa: CASSRLGEMNTEAFF; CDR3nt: TGTGCCAGCAGCCGTCTGGGAGAAATGAACACTGAAGCTTTCTTT
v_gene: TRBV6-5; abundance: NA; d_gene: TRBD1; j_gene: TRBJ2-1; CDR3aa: CASTRDRAYNEQFF; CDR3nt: TGTGCCAGCACAAGGGACAGGGCCTACAATGAGCAGTTCTTC
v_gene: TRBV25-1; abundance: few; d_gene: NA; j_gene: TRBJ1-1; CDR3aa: CASTPRLFTEAFF; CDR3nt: TGTGCCAGCACCCCCCGTCTTTTCACTGAAGCTTTCTTT
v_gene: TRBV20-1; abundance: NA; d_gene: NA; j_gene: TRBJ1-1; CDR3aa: CSASGARMNTEAFF; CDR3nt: TGCAGTGCTAGTGGGGCGCGCATGAACACTGAAGCTTTCTTT
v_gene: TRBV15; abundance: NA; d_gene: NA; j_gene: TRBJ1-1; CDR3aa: CATSRALSGTEAFF; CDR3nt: TGTGCCACCAGCAGAGCCCTCTCCGGGACTGAAGCTTTCTTT
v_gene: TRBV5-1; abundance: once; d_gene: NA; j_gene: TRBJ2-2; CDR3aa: CASSPNAGPISGELFF; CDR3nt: TGCGCCAGCAGCCCCAACGCGGGTCCGATATCCGGGGAGCTGTTTTTT
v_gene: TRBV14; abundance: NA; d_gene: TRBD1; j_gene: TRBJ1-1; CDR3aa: CASSPDRGQNTEAFF; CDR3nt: TGTGCCAGCAGCCCAGACAGGGGGCAGAACACTGAAGCTTTCTTT
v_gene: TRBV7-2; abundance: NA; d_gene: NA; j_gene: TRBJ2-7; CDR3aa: CASSLGAGKGSSYEQYF; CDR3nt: TGTGCCAGCAGCTTAGGGGCAGGGAAGGGGAGCTCCTACGAGCAGTACTTC
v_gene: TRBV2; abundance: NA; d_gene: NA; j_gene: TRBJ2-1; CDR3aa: CASSDWGGRANEQFF; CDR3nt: TGTGCCAGCAGTGATTGGGGAGGAAGGGCCAATGAGCAGTTCTTC